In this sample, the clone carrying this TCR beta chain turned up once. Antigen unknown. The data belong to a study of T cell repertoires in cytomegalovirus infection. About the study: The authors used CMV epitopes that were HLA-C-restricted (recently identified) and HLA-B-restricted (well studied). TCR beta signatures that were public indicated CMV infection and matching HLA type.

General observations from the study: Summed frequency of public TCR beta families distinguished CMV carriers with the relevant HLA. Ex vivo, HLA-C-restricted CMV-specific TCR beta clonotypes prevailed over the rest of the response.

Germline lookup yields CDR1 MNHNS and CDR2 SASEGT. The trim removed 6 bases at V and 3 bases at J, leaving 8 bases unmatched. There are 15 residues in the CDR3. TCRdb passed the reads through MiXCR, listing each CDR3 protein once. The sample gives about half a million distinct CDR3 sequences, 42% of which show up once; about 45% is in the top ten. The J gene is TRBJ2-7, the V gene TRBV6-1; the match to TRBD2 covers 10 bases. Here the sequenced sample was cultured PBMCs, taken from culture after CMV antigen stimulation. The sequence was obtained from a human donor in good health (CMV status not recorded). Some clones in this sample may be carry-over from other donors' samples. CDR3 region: CASRLAGTEGYEQYF. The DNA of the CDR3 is TGTGCCAGCAGACTAGCGGGGACAGAGGGCTACGAGCAGTACTTC.